The clone carrying this T cell receptor (beta chain) was recorded a few times. Its specificity is unknown. The data originate from a study of T-cell reconstitution after alpha-beta-depleted transplantation in children. Findings and limits, study-wide: T-cell counts and diversity at one year following transplant were attributed mainly to newly produced T cells. Surviving recipient T cells and thymic progenitors accounted for the high day-60 TCRbeta diversity observed in some patients. As was reported, about two months after transplant, alpha-beta T cells came from several hundred expanded graft clones.

Germline V gene sequence: CDR1 SGHAT, CDR2 FQNNGV. This CDR3 contains 16 residues. V was cut by 6 bases and J by 5 bases, with 23 bases left in between. The TCRbeta library incorporated unique molecular identifiers. MiXCR was run by TCRdb on the PCR reads, yielding one entry per CDR3 protein. Altogether 200,000 or so distinct CDR3 sequences are present, about 6% being singletons, with the ten largest covering roughly 4.5%. The clonotype originates from a girl under three years old with combined immunodeficiency, due to receive a stem cell transplant. This specimen consisted of PBMCs, obtained before TCRalphabeta/CD19-depleted stem cell transplant. This chain connects TRBV11-2 to TRBJ2-7; no clear D. Here the CDR3 DNA reads TGTGCCAGCAGACTACGACAAATTGGGGTCCTTGACGAGCAGTACTTC. This gives the protein CASRLRQIGVLDEQYF.